The present T cell receptor (beta chain) was sequenced within a study of sequential checkpoint blockade in melanoma. Study context: Both treatment sequences were followed by maintenance nivolumab.

Indicated treatment: randomized to nivolumab then ipilimumab (arm A) or the reverse (arm B). Germline lookup yields CDR1 SGDLS and CDR2 YYNGEE. This CDR3 has 17 amino acids. V trimming: 5 bases; J trimming: 4 bases; junction bases outside the gene matches: 12. Profiled with immunoSEQ multiplex PCR; TCRdb holds only in-frame clones, not every one. Among 37,000 or so clones, roughly 32% were seen once, and the ten largest hold 1.5% to 2%. Sequences were derived from tumor tissue (inferred from file names), sampled from a patient given nivolumab and ipilimumab in sequence. The chain carries TRBV9 and TRBJ2-3, with 11 bases fitting TRBD2. This sequence originates from a human donor with melanoma. The CDR3 DNA is TGTGCCAGCAGATTAGCGGGAGGGCCCGTTATCGCAGATACGCAGTATTTT. This codes for CASRLAGGPVIADTQYF.